This T cell receptor (beta chain) appears in the sequencing data of a study of blood T cell repertoires in COVID-19. Produced via immunoSEQ multiplex PCR; TCRdb's table is partial and in-frame only. The sample shows hundreds of thousands of clones, around 89% of them seen only once. This CDR3 has 12 residues. The rearrangement uses TRBV21-1 and TRBJ1-5. TRBV21-1 is recorded as a pseudogene. This receptor was identified in a woman in her 30s who had recovered from COVID-19. Sequenced: PBMCs or T cells enriched from blood (not recorded which). CDR3 sequence (DNA): TGTGCCAGCAGCAAAGGTAAACAGCCCCAGCATTTT. Translated, it gives CASSKGKQPQHF.